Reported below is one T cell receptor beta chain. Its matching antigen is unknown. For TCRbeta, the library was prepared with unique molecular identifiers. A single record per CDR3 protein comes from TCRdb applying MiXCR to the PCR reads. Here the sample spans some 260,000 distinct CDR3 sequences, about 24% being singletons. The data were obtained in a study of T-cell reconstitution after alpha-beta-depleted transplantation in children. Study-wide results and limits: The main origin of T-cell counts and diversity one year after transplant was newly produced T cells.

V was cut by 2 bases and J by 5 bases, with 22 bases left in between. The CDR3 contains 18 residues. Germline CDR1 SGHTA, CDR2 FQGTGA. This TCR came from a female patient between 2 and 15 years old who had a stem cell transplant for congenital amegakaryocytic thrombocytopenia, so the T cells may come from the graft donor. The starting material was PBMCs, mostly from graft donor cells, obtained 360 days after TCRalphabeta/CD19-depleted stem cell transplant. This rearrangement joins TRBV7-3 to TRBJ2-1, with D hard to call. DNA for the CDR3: TGTGCCAGCAGCTTAGGTACAGCCCTTGGAGTCTGGAACAATGAGCAGTTCTTC. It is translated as CASSLGTALGVWNNEQFF.